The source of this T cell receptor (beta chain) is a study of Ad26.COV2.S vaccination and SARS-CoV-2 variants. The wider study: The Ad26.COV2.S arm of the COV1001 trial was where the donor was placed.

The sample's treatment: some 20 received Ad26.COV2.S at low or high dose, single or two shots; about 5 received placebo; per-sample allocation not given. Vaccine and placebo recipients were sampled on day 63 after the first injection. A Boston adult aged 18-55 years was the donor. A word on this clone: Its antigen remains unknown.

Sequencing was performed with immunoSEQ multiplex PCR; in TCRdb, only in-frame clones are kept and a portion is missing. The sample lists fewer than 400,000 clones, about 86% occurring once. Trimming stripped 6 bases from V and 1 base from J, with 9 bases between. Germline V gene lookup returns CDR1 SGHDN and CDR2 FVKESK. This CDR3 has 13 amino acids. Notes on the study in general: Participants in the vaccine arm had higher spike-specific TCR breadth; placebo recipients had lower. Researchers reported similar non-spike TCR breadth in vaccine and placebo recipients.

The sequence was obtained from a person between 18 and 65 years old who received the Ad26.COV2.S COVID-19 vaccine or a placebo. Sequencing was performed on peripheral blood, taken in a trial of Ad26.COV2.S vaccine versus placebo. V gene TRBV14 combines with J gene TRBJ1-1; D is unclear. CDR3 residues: CASRWNWNTEAFF. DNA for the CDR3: TGTGCCAGCAGGTGGAACTGGAACACTGAAGCTTTCTTT.